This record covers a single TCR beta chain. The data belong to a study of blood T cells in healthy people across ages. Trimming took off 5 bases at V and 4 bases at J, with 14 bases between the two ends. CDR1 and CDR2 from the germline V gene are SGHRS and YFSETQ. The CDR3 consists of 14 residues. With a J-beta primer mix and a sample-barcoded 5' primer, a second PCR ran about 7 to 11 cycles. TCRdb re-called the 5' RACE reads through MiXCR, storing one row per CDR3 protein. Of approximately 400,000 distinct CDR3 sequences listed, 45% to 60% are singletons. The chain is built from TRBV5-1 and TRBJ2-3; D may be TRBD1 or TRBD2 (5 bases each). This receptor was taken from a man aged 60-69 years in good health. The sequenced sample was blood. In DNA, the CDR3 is TGCGCCAGCAGAGAGGGGCGCAGCGCAGATACGCAGTATTTT. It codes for CASREGRSADTQYF.